This T cell receptor beta chain was documented in a study of blood T cell repertoires in COVID-19. The overall study: Nucleic acid was either cDNA or gDNA, and it came from T cells, B-cell-depleted T cells, or PBMCs.

V was pared by 8 bases and J by 0 bases, with 12 bases between. This CDR3 has 14 amino acids. The germline V gene encodes CDR1 LNHDA and CDR2 SQIVND (reference sequence). This clone has just one count. In the authors' methods: Amplification of reference gene primers provided the estimated nucleated cell counts. Only in-frame clones appear in the TCRdb table, and some are missing; sequencing was by immunoSEQ multiplex PCR. V and J calls and clone size are as listed in that table; D and trimming were resolved from the DNA. Among over 95,000 clones listed, around 85% were seen once. Sequencing input: peripheral blood. This sequence originates from a human donor in a cohort sampled during active COVID-19. The V gene is TRBV19, the J gene TRBJ2-3; D perhaps matches TRBD1 (6 bases). The CDR3 sequence is CASGGQPSTDTQYF. Written as DNA, the CDR3 is TGTGCCAGTGGAGGACAGCCTAGCACAGATACGCAGTATTTT.